This T cell receptor (beta chain) was recorded in a study of monozygotic twins with inflammatory bowel disease. This CDR3 region has 18 residues. Germline CDR1 and CDR2: KGHDR and SFDVKD. UMIs bearing a 6-nucleotide sample barcode were added through template switching. TCRdb processed the 5' RACE reads again and assigns one entry to each CDR3 protein, with no DNA. This repertoire includes approximately 380,000 distinct CDR3 sequences. The sample consisted of blood. The chain uses TRBV24-1 and TRBJ2-1; TCRdb gives TRBD2 as the D gene, but with no DNA this cannot be confirmed. This clonotype was sampled from a human donor with ulcerative colitis or Crohn's disease, or a healthy co-twin of an affected twin (not recorded which). The CDR3 spells CATSDHLLGGNDYNEQFF.